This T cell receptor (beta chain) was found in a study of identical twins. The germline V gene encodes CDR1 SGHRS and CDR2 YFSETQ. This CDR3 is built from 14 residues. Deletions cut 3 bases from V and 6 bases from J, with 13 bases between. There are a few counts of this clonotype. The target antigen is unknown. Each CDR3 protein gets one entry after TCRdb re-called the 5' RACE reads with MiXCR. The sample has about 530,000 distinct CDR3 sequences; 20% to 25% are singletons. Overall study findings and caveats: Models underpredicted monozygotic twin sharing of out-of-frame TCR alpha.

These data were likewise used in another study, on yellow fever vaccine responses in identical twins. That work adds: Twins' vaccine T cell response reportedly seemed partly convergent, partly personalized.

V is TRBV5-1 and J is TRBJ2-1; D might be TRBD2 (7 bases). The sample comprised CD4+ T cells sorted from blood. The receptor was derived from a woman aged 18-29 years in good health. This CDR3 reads CASSSVGGGNEQFF. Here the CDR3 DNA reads TGCGCCAGCAGCTCCGTGGGAGGGGGCAATGAGCAGTTCTTC.